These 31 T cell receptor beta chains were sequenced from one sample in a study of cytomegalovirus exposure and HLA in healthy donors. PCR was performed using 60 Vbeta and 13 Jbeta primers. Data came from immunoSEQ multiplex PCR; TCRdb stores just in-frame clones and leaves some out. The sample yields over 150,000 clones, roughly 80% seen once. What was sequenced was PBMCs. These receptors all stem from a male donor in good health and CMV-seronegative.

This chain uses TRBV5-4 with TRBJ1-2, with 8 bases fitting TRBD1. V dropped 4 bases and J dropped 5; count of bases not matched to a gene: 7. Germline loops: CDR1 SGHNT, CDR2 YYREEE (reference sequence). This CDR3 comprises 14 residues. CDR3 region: CASSIQGAGYGYTF. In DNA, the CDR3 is TGTGCCAGCAGCATCCAGGGGGCAGGATATGGCTACACCTTC.

The CDR3, as DNA: TGTGCCAGCAGTCGAATGGCAGGGAAAAATGTCGAGCAGTACTTC. Translating it yields CASSRMAGKNVEQYF. The chain employs TRBV28 and TRBJ2-7; the D gene is possibly TRBD1 (5 bases). CDR3 length equals 15 residues. Trimming took off 5 bases at V and 6 bases at J, with 20 bases between the two ends. Germline CDR1 MDHEN, CDR2 SYDVKM.

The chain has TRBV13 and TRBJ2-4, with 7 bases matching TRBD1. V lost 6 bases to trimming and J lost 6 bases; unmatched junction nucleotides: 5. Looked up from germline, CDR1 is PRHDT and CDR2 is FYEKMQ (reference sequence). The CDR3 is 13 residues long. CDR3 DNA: TGTGCCAGCAGTGCCGGACAGGTAAACATTCAGTACTTC. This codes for CASSAGQVNIQYF.

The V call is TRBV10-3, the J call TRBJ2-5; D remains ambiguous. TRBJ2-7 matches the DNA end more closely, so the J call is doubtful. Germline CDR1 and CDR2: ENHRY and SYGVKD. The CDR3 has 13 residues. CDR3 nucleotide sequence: TGTGCCATCAGAGCGAGTGACTCATACGAGCAGTACTTC. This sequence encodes CAIRASDSYEQYF.

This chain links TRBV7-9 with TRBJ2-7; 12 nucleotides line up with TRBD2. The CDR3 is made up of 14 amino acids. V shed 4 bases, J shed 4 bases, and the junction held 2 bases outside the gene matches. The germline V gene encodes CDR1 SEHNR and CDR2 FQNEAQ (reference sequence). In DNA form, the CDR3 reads TGTGCCAGCAGCTCAACTAGCGGGGGGTACGAGCAGTACTTC. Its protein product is CASSSTSGGYEQYF.

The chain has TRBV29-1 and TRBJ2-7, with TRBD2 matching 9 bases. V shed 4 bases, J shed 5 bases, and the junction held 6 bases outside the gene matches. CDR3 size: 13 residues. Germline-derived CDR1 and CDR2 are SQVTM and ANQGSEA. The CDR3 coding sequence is TGCAGCGTTGTCAGGACTAGCGCAGACGAGCAGTACTTC. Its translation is CSVVRTSADEQYF.

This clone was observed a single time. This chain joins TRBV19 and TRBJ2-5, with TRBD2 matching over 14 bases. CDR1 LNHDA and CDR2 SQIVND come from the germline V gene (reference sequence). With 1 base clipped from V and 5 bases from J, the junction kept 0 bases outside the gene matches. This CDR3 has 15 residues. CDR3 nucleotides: TGTGCCAGTAGTATAGGACTAGCGGGAGGGGAGACCCAGTACTTC. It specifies CASSIGLAGGETQYF.

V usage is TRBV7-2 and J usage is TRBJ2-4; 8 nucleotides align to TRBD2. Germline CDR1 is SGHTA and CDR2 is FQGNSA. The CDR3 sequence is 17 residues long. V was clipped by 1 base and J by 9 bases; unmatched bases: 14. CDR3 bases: TGTGCCAGCAGCTTAGTGTCCGGGAGGGCAGGAAGGGGCATTCAGTACTTC. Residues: CASSLVSGRAGRGIQYF.

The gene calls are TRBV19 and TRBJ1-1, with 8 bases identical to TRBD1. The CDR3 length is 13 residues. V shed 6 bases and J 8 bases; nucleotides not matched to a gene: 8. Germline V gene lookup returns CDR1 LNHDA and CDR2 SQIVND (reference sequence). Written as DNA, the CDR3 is TGTGCCAGTAGCCTGACAGGGGCCCGAGAAGCTTTCTTT. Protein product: CASSLTGAREAFF.

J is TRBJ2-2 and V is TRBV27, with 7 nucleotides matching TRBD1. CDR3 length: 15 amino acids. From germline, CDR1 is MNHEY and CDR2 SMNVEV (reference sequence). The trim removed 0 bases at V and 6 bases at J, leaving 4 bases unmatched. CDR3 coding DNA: TGTGCCAGCAGTTTATCAACAGGGGTTCCCGGGGAGCTGTTTTTT. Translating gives CASSLSTGVPGELFF.

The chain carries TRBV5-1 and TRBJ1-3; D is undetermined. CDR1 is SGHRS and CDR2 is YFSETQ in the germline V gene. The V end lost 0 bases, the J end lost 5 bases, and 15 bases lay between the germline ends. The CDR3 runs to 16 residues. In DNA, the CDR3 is TGCGCCAGCAGCTTGGAACCGACTAGTCGAAGAAACACCATATATTTT. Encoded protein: CASSLEPTSRRNTIYF.

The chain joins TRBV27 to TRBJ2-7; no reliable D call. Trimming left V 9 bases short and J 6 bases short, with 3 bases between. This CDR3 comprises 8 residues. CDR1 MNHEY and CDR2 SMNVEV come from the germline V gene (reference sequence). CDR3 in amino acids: CASREQYF. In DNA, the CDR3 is TGTGCCAGTCGCGAGCAGTACTTC.

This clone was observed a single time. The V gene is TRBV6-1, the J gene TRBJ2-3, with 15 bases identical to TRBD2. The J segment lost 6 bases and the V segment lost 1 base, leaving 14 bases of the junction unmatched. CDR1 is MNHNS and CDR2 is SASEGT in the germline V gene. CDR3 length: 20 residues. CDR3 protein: CASSEGTSGRASGFRDTQYF. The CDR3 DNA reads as TGTGCCAGCAGTGAAGGGACTAGCGGGAGGGCCAGCGGTTTTAGGGATACGCAGTATTTT.

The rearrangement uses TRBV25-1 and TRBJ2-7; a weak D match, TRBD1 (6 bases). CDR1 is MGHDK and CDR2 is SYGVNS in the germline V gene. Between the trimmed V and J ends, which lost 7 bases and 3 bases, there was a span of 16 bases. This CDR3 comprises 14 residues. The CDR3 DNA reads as TGTGCCAGCATTCAGGGGCAGGGCCTCTACGAGCAGTACTTC. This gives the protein CASIQGQGLYEQYF.

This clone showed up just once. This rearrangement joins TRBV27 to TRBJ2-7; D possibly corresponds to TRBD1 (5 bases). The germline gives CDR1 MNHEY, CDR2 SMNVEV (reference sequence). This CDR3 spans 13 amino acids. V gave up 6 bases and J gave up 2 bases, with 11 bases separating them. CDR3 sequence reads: CASSRQSTYEQYF. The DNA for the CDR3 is TGTGCCAGCAGCAGACAGAGCACCTACGAGCAGTACTTC.

As DNA, the CDR3 is TGTGCCAGCACTCCCGGGACAGGGGTTTTTGAGCAGTTCTTC. It encodes CASTPGTGVFEQFF. The chain uses TRBV6-5 and TRBJ2-1; the match to TRBD1 covers 10 bases. The germline V gene encodes CDR1 MNHEY and CDR2 SVGAGI. Unmatched junction bases numbered 9, after V lost 7 bases and J lost 9 bases. The CDR3 extends over 14 amino acids.

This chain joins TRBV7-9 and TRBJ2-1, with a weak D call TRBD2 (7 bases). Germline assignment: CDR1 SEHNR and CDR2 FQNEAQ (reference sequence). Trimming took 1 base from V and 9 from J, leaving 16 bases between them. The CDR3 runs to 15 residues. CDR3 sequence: CASSLEGGYRTEQFF. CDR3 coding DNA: TGTGCCAGCAGCTTAGAGGGGGGGTATCGGACTGAGCAGTTCTTC.

CDR3 bases: TGTGCCAGCAGTGATGGGGGCGAATATGGCTACACCTTC. It encodes CASSDGGEYGYTF. The chain recombines TRBV6-1 with TRBJ1-2; the D gene is possibly TRBD1 (6 bases). V lost 3 bases and J lost 5, with 10 bases in between. The length of the CDR3 is 13 residues. The germline V gene encodes CDR1 MNHNS and CDR2 SASEGT.

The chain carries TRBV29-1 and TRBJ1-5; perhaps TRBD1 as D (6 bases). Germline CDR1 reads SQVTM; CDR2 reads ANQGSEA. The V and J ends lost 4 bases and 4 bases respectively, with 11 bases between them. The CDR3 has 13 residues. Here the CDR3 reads CSVVLQGNQPQHF. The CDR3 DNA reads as TGCAGCGTTGTATTACAGGGAAATCAGCCCCAGCATTTT.

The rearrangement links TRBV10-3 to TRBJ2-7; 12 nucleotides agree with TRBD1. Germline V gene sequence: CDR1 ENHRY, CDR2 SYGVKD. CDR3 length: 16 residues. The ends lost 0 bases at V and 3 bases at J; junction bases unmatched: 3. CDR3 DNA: TGTGCCATCAGTGAGTCGGGACAGGGGGCGCGCTACGAGCAGTACTTC. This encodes CAISESGQGARYEQYF.

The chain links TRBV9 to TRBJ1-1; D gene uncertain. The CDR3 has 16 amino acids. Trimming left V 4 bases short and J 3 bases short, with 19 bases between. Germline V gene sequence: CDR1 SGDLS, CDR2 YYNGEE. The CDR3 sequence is CASSRLLGGSYTEAFF. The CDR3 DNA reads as TGTGCCAGCAGCAGACTTCTCGGAGGGTCCTACACTGAAGCTTTCTTT.

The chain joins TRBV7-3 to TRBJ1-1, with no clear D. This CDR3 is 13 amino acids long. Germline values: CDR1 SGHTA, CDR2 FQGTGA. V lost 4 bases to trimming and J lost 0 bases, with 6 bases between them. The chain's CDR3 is CASSSQMNTEAFF. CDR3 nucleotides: TGTGCCAGCAGCTCCCAGATGAACACTGAAGCTTTCTTT.

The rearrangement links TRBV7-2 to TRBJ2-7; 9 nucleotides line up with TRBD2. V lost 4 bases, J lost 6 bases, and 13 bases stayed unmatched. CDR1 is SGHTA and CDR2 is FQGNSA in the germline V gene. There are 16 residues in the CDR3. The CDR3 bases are TGTGCCAGCAGCTCTACTAGGACTAGCGCGACCGCCGAGCAGTACTTC. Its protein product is CASSSTRTSATAEQYF.

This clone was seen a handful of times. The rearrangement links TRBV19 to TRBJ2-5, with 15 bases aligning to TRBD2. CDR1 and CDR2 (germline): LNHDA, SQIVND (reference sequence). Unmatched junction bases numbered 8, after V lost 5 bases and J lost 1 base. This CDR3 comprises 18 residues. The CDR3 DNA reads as TGTGCCAGTAGTGGGGGACTAGCGGGGGGACCGCCCCAAGAGACCCAGTACTTC. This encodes CASSGGLAGGPPQETQYF.

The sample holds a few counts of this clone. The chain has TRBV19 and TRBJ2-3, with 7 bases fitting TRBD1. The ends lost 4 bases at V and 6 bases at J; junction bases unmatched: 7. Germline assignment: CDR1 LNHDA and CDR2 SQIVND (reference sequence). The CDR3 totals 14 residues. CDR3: CASSKGADRDTQYF. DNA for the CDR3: TGTGCCAGTAGTAAGGGGGCGGATCGGGATACGCAGTATTTT.

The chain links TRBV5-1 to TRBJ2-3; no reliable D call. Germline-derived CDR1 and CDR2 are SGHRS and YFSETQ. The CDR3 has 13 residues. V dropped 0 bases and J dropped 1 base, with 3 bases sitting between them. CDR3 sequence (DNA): TGCGCCAGCAGCTTGGGGCGCACAGATACGCAGTATTTT. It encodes CASSLGRTDTQYF.

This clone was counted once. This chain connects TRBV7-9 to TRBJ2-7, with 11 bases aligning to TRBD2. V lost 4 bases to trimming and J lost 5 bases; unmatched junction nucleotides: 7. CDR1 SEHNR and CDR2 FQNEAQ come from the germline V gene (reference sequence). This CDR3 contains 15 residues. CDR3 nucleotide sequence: TGTGCCAGCAGCTCCTCGACTAGCGGGATTAACGAGCAGTACTTC. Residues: CASSSSTSGINEQYF.

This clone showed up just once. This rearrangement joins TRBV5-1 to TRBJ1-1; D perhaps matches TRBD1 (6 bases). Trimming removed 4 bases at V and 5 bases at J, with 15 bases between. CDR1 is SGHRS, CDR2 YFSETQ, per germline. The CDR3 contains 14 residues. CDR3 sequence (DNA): TGCGCCAGCAGCGCCACAGGGTTGGAGACTGAAGCTTTCTTT. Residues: CASSATGLETEAFF.

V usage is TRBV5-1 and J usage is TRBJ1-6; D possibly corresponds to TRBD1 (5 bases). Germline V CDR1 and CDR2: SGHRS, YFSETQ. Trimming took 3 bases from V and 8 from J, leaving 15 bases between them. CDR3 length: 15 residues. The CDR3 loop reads CASSSQGPGYSPLHF. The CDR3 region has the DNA TGCGCCAGCAGCTCCCAGGGTCCCGGCTATTCACCCCTCCACTTT.

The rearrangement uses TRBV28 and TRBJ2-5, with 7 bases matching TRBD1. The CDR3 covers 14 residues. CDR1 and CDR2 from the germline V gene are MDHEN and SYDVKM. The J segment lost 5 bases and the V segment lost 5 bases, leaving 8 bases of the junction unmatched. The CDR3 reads CASSADRTRETQYF. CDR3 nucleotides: TGTGCCAGCAGTGCGGACAGGACCAGGGAGACCCAGTACTTC.

The DNA for the CDR3 is TGTGCCAGCAGCGTAGCAGGGGGTGGCTACACCTTC. Protein sequence: CASSVAGGGYTF. This chain connects TRBV9 to TRBJ1-2, with TRBD1 matching 7 bases. CDR3 length: 12 amino acids. Germline assignment: CDR1 SGDLS and CDR2 YYNGEE. J was trimmed by 7 bases and V by 0 bases; bases with no gene match: 0. Filled out from reference TRBV9 and TRBJ1-2, the complete variable domain reads DSGVTQTPKHLITATGQRVTLRCSPRSGDLSVYWYQQSLDQGLQFLIQYYNGEERAKGNILERFSAQQFPDLHSELNLSSLELGDSALYFCASSVAGGGYTFGSGTRLTVV.